This record concerns one T cell receptor (beta chain) sequence. Its specificity is not known. Trimming took off 0 bases at V and 4 bases at J, with 16 bases between the two ends. The CDR3 runs to 16 residues. The germline V gene has CDR1 SGHRS and CDR2 YFSETQ. The data were obtained in a study of post-analysis software for immune sequencing data. Study-level results: Clustering by F measure revealed strong co-clustering among samples prepared together in one batch. With TRBV5-6, TRBV5-1 and TRBV20-1 included, a handful of TRBV segments were more frequent in patients than in controls. The normalized Chao1 diversity of multiple sclerosis patients was significantly lower than that of controls.

Libraries were made from TCR beta cDNA, and they carried unique molecular identifiers. One entry per CDR3 protein results from TCRdb running MiXCR on the PCR reads. The table shows about 570,000 distinct CDR3 sequences, with roughly 34% occurring only once. This TCR derives from a girl aged 2-17 years with multiple sclerosis. The chain couples TRBV5-1 to TRBJ1-2, with D possibly being TRBD1 (6 bases). The sample was blood. The CDR3 spells CASSLVTGRITYGYTF. DNA for the CDR3: TGCGCCAGCAGCTTGGTTACAGGGCGTATAACCTATGGCTACACCTTC.